The source of this TCR beta chain is a study of shared T cell receptors in the human thymus. Sequenced by immunoSEQ multiplex PCR; TCRdb stores in-frame clones only, minus some. The sample lists 640,000 or so clones; 70% to 90% were seen once. The germline V gene encodes CDR1 KGHSH and CDR2 LQKENI. The V end lost 2 bases, the J end lost 2 bases, and 7 bases lay between the germline ends. This CDR3 is 13 amino acids long. Separately, the same data were catalogued under a study of human thymus T cells. According to that study: Thymic samples were excised during corrective heart operations.

The source is a boy under two years old with a congenital heart defect. The rearrangement links TRBV18 to TRBJ2-7; the D gene is possibly TRBD1 (6 bases). Sequencing was performed on thymocytes. The CDR3 sequence: CASSPGDTYEQYF. CDR3 DNA sequence: TGTGCCAGCTCACCAGGGGACACCTACGAGCAGTACTTC.